This entry describes one TCR beta chain. A second 7 to 11 cycle PCR used barcoded and J-beta primers. A 12-random-nucleotide template-switch adaptor tagged each cDNA molecule. MiXCR was run by TCRdb on the 5' RACE reads, yielding one entry per CDR3 protein. The table records 1.2 million to 1.5 million distinct CDR3 sequences, about 43% of them present only once. The CDR3 runs to 14 residues. The V gene lost 4 bases and the J gene lost 4 bases, with 12 bases spanning the gap. Germline-derived CDR1 and CDR2 are SGHTS and YDEGEE. The sample comes from a study of blood T cells in healthy people across ages.

Sequenced: blood. This chain uses TRBV5-8 with TRBJ2-1; a possible D gene is TRBD2 (6 bases). The clonotype comes from a young woman in good health. The CDR3 sequence: CASSGRRVYNEQFF. Written as DNA, the CDR3 is TGTGCCAGCAGCGGGAGGCGCGTTTACAATGAGCAGTTCTTC.